Listed below are T cell receptor beta chains from one sample, sequenced in a study of identical twins. TCRdb itself ran the 5' RACE reads through MiXCR, one entry per CDR3 protein. The table includes approximately 590,000 distinct CDR3 sequences, more than 9% detected once. The sample was also reused in another study, on yellow fever vaccine responses in identical twins.

What was sequenced was PBMCs. The source of these receptors is a woman in her late teens or twenties in good health. CDR3s include the opening cysteine and the closing phenylalanine or tryptophan. D genes are given only for firm matches. The size of a clone is reported for some rows only, either as once, few or many, or as a class for expanded clones.

D gene	clone size	V gene	J gene	CDR3 DNA	CDR3 protein
-	-	TRBV29-1	TRBJ1-1	TGCAGCGTCGAACAGGGAAAAGCTTTCTTT	CSVEQGKAFF
TRBD2	few	TRBV12-3/TRBV12-4	TRBJ2-1	TGTGCCAGCACCCCCCCGGGACTAGCGGGCAATGAGCAGTTCTTC	CASTPPGLAGNEQFF
TRBD2	few	TRBV12-3/TRBV12-4	TRBJ2-2	TGTGCCTTCAGTTTCCCTGGACTAGCGGGGCCGGCCGCCGGGGAGCTGTTTTTT	CAFSFPGLAGPAAGELFF
-	few	TRBV10-3	TRBJ1-1	TGTGCCATCAGTGGTTACAGGGACCTGAACACTGAAGCTTTCTTT	CAISGYRDLNTEAFF
-	few	TRBV6-6	TRBJ1-2	TGTGCCAGCACGGGCTCAACGGGGTATGGCTACACCTTC	CASTGSTGYGYTF
-	many	TRBV5-1	TRBJ2-3	TGCGCCAGCAGCCGGGACTTAGATACGCAGTATTTT	CASSRDLDTQYF
-	many	TRBV25-1	TRBJ2-4	TGTGCCAGCTGCGGGGACACTCAAAACATTCAGTACTTC	CASCGDTQNIQYF
-	few	TRBV7-8	TRBJ1-1	TGTGCCAGCAGCTCGGGACTTCTGGGCACTGAAGCTTTCTTT	CASSSGLLGTEAFF
-	few	TRBV11-2	TRBJ1-6	TGTGCCAGCAGCGTACAGGGAGGGGATAATTCACCCCTCCACTTT	CASSVQGGDNSPLHF
-	many	TRBV4-1	TRBJ2-3	TGCGCCAGCAGCCAAGTATGGCTGGGGATCACAGATACGCAGTATTTT	CASSQVWLGITDTQYF